A selection of T cell receptor beta chains follows, all from one sample in a study of OX40 agonist ivuxolimab in advanced cancers. Here immunoSEQ multiplex PCR was the method, and the copy in TCRdb shows in-frame clones only, minus some. This sample has 30,000 to 45,000 clones, with about 88% found just once. The material sequenced was CD4+ or CD8+ T cells sorted from blood, taken in a trial of the OX40 agonist ivuxolimab. The receptors were sampled from an adult with an advanced solid tumor such as melanoma, head and neck, liver or kidney cancer. The CDR3 runs from the conserved cysteine through the conserved F or W. The D gene is left open where the match is weak. Expanded clones are given a class, and other clones once, few, many or no size at all.

d_call j_call clone_size v_call cdr3_aa cdr3_nt
. TRBJ1-2 . TRBV4-1 CASSQVGGADGYTF TGCGCCAGCAGCCAAGTAGGGGGGGCGGATGGCTACACCTTC
. TRBJ1-2 . TRBV12-2 CASRPMHRAGGYTF TGTGCAAGTCGCCCAATGCACAGGGCGGGAGGCTACACCTTC
TRBD1 TRBJ2-7 . TRBV27 CASSFLGQGHEQYF TGTGCCAGCAGTTTTCTCGGACAGGGTCACGAGCAGTACTTC
. TRBJ1-1 . TRBV4-1 CASSQEGLNTEAFF TGCGCCAGCAGCCAAGAGGGGTTGAACACTGAAGCTTTCTTT
. TRBJ2-2 . TRBV10-3 CAIPRSTGELFF TGTGCCATCCCTCGGTCCACCGGGGAGCTGTTTTTT
. TRBJ2-1 . TRBV11-2 CASLYRDLGSYNEQFF TGTGCCTCCCTCTACAGGGATCTAGGCTCCTACAATGAGCAGTTCTTC
TRBD2 TRBJ2-7 few TRBV7-9 CASRRAGEGQYF TGTGCCAGCAGGAGGGCGGGGGAAGGGCAGTACTTC
TRBD1 TRBJ1-4 . TRBV6-6 CASSSQGEDEKLFF TGTGCCAGCAGTTCACAGGGGGAGGATGAAAAACTGTTTTTT
. TRBJ1-1 . TRBV4-1 CASSQDRTVWGTEAFF TGCGCCAGCAGCCAAGATAGGACAGTGTGGGGCACTGAAGCTTTCTTT
TRBD1 TRBJ2-7 . TRBV2 CASSWTGAHEQYF TGTGCCAGCAGTTGGACAGGGGCCCACGAGCAGTACTTC
TRBD1 TRBJ1-6 many TRBV19 CASTTGTGEASPLHF TGTGCCAGTACCACCGGGACAGGGGAGGCATCACCCCTCCACTTT
. TRBJ2-1 . TRBV13 CASSSDRNYNEQFF TGTGCCAGCAGCTCGGACAGAAACTACAATGAGCAGTTCTTC
TRBD2 TRBJ2-5 . TRBV6-5 CASRQTSGGEETQYF TGTGCCAGCAGACAGACTAGCGGGGGCGAAGAGACCCAGTACTTC
. TRBJ1-5 . TRBV6-5 CASSTGSGQPQHF TGTGCCAGCAGTACAGGGTCCGGCCAGCCCCAGCATTTT
. TRBJ1-5 . TRBV27 CASSPRGVQPQHF TGTGCCAGCAGCCCTCGGGGCGTTCAGCCCCAGCATTTT
TRBD2 TRBJ2-7 . TRBV6-1 CASSELGGNQRYEQYF TGTGCCAGCAGTGAACTGGGAGGGAACCAGCGCTACGAGCAGTACTTC
TRBD1 TRBJ1-4 . TRBV5-4 CASSLDPTGTGPNEKLFF TGTGCCAGCAGCTTGGACCCAACCGGGACAGGGCCTAATGAAAAACTGTTTTTT
. TRBJ1-1 . TRBV30 CAWSVYPNTEAFF TGTGCCTGGAGTGTCTACCCGAACACTGAAGCTTTCTTT
TRBD1 TRBJ2-7 . TRBV12-5 CASGTGTGAYEQYF TGTGCTAGTGGTACCGGGACAGGAGCCTACGAGCAGTACTTC
TRBD2 TRBJ2-5 . TRBV11-3 CASSSGSGGILRETQYF TGTGCCAGCAGCTCCGGTAGCGGGGGGATCTTACGAGAGACCCAGTACTTC
. TRBJ1-6 few TRBV2 CASSEGSGSNSPLHF TGTGCCAGCAGTGAAGGGTCAGGGAGCAATTCACCCCTCCACTTT
. TRBJ2-1 . TRBV12-1 CASSFGASGGAYNEQFF TGTGCCAGCAGCTTTGGAGCTAGCGGGGGGGCCTACAATGAGCAGTTCTTC
TRBD2 TRBJ2-1 . TRBV13 CASSLETSGGYNEQFF TGTGCCAGCAGCTTAGAAACTAGCGGGGGGTACAATGAGCAGTTCTTC
TRBD2 TRBJ2-7 . TRBV7-2 CASSPSGAGSGEQYF TGTGCCAGCAGCCCGAGCGGGGCCGGAAGCGGCGAGCAGTACTTC
TRBD1 TRBJ2-7 . TRBV7-6 CASSPGQGYYEQYF TGTGCCAGCAGCCCGGGACAGGGTTACTACGAGCAGTACTTC